A selection of T cell receptor beta chains follows, all from one sample in a study of shared clonotypes between healthy human individuals. Only in-frame clones appear in the TCRdb table, and some are missing; sequencing was by immunoSEQ multiplex PCR. This sample has about 2.4 million clones; 90% to 95% occur once, and the top ten carry 0.36%. The material sequenced was naive CD4+ T cells from PBMCs. The receptor set was obtained from a man younger than 35 in good health. Some clones in this sample may be carry-over from other donors' samples. The CDR3 runs from the conserved cysteine through the conserved F or W. D genes are given only for firm matches. Not all rows give a size; the values are once, few, many and, for expanded clones, a class.

v_call: TRBV4-1; clone_size: NA; j_call: TRBJ2-5; d_call: TRBD1; cdr3_nt: TGCGCCAGCAGCAGCGGGACAGGGGGCCGGGAGACCCAGTACTTC; cdr3_aa: CASSSGTGGRETQYF
v_call: TRBV11-3; clone_size: NA; j_call: TRBJ2-1; d_call: NA; cdr3_nt: TGTGCCAGCAGCTCACGGGACTCCCCACGAGGTAATGAGCAGTTCTTC; cdr3_aa: CASSSRDSPRGNEQFF
v_call: TRBV6-5; clone_size: NA; j_call: TRBJ2-7; d_call: TRBD2; cdr3_nt: TGTGCCAGCAGCCGCCGGGAGGGATCCTACGAGCAGTACTTC; cdr3_aa: CASSRREGSYEQYF
v_call: TRBV19; clone_size: once; j_call: TRBJ2-1; d_call: TRBD1; cdr3_nt: TGTGCCAGTAGTATACAGCCGGGACAGTACTACAATGAGCAGTTCTTC; cdr3_aa: CASSIQPGQYYNEQFF
v_call: TRBV11-2; clone_size: NA; j_call: TRBJ2-2; d_call: NA; cdr3_nt: TGTGCCAGCAGCTTTGGACTCACGAACACCGGGGAGCTGTTTTTT; cdr3_aa: CASSFGLTNTGELFF
v_call: TRBV18; clone_size: NA; j_call: TRBJ1-1; d_call: TRBD1; cdr3_nt: TGTGCCAGCTCAAAACAGGGGGCGGGCTTGAACACTGAAGCTTTCTTT; cdr3_aa: CASSKQGAGLNTEAFF
v_call: TRBV10-3; clone_size: once; j_call: TRBJ1-3; d_call: NA; cdr3_nt: TGTGCCATCAGTGACCCCTCACAGAGGGGCAACACCATATATTTT; cdr3_aa: CAISDPSQRGNTIYF
v_call: TRBV6-6; clone_size: NA; j_call: TRBJ2-1; d_call: TRBD2; cdr3_nt: TGTGCCAGCAGCACTAGCGGGAGCTACAATGAGCAGTTCTTC; cdr3_aa: CASSTSGSYNEQFF
v_call: TRBV7-9; clone_size: NA; j_call: TRBJ2-3; d_call: TRBD1; cdr3_nt: TGTGCCAGCAGCTTTACAGGGGCTCGAGATACGCAGTATTTT; cdr3_aa: CASSFTGARDTQYF
v_call: TRBV5-1; clone_size: NA; j_call: TRBJ2-5; d_call: TRBD1; cdr3_nt: TGCGCCAGCAGCTCGACAGGGGCTACACAAGAGACCCAGTACTTC; cdr3_aa: CASSSTGATQETQYF
v_call: TRBV6-6; clone_size: NA; j_call: TRBJ1-6; d_call: NA; cdr3_nt: TGTGCCAGCAGTTACTCGGTTTCACCCCTCCACTTT; cdr3_aa: CASSYSVSPLHF